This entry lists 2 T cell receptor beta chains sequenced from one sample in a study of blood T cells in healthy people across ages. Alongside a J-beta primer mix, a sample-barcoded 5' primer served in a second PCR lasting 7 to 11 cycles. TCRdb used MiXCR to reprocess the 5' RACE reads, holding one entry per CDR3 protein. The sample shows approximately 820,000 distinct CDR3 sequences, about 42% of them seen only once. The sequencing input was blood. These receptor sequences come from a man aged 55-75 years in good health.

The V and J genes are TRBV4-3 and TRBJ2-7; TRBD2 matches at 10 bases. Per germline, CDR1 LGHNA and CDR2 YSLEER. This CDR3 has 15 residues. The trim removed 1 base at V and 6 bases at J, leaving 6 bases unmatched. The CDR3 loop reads CASSQGTSGVREQYF. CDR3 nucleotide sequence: TGCGCCAGCAGCCAAGGTACTAGCGGGGTGCGCGAGCAGTACTTC.

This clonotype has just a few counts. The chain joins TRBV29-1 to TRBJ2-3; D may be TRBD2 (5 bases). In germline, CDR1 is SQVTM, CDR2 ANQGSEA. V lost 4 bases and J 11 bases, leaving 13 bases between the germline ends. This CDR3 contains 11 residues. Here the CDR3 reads CSVGDRSGQYF. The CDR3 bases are TGCAGCGTTGGAGACCGGAGCGGGCAGTATTTT.